These 24 T cell receptor beta chains came from one sample sequenced in a study of blood T cell repertoires in COVID-19. The table came from immunoSEQ multiplex PCR; TCRdb's copy has only in-frame clones and leaves some out. The sample has around 70,000 clones; 84% are singletons. Sequencing was performed on peripheral blood. These receptor sequences come from a man between 65 and 80 years old with acute or convalescent COVID-19.

The chain uses TRBV5-4 and TRBJ2-5; 11 nucleotides align to TRBD1. The junction had 7 bases not matched to a gene; V was cut back by 4 bases and J by 2 bases. Germline loops: CDR1 SGHNT, CDR2 YYREEE (reference sequence). The CDR3 is 16 residues long. CDR3 coding DNA: TGTGCCAGCAGCAGGGACAGGGGGAACCCTCAAGAGACCCAGTACTTC. Protein: CASSRDRGNPQETQYF.

The genes are TRBV18 and TRBJ1-2, with TRBD1 matching over 7 bases. The CDR3 contains 14 residues. Germline CDR1 reads KGHSH; CDR2 reads LQKENI. V trimming: 6 bases; J trimming: 6 bases; junction bases outside the gene matches: 10. CDR3 amino acids: CASSADEGADGYTF. The CDR3 region has the DNA TGTGCCAGCTCGGCCGATGAGGGGGCCGATGGCTACACCTTC.

This chain links TRBV6-5 with TRBJ1-6; 7 nucleotides agree with TRBD1. V shed 4 bases and J 10 bases; nucleotides not matched to a gene: 7. CDR1 is MNHEY, CDR2 SVGAGI, per germline. The CDR3 totals 14 residues. The CDR3 DNA reads as TGTGCCAGCAGTTTGACAGGGATACGGTCACCCCTCCACTTT. This codes for CASSLTGIRSPLHF.

The chain is built from TRBV3-1 (or the pseudogene TRBV3-2) and TRBJ1-1; 7 nucleotides line up with TRBD1. Germline loops: CDR1 LGHDT, CDR2 YNNKEL (reference sequence). Unmatched junction bases numbered 4, after V lost 3 bases and J lost 3 bases. CDR3 length equals 14 residues. The CDR3 region is CASSHHDRDTEAFF. The CDR3 bases are TGTGCCAGCAGCCACCACGACAGGGACACTGAAGCTTTCTTT.

The gene calls are TRBV15 and TRBJ2-7; 13 nucleotides line up with TRBD2. The CDR3 extends over 16 amino acids. CDR1 LNHNV and CDR2 YYDKDF come from the germline V gene (reference sequence). After removal of 1 base from V and 5 bases from J, the junction contained 5 bases not matched to a gene. The CDR3 coding sequence is TGTGCCACCAGCAGAGGGACTAGCGGGAGTAACAACGAGCAGTACTTC. The encoded protein is CATSRGTSGSNNEQYF.

The chain couples TRBV5-1 to TRBJ2-3; no definite D call. Germline loops: CDR1 SGHRS, CDR2 YFSETQ. This CDR3 spans 12 amino acids. V shed 4 bases and J shed 3 bases, with 6 bases lying between them. The CDR3, as DNA: TGCGCCAGCAGCCCCCCGACAGATACGCAGTATTTT. Its protein product is CASSPPTDTQYF. The full variable domain, with the rest looked up from reference TRBV5-1 and TRBJ2-3, is KAGVTQTPRYLIKTRGQQVTLSCSPISGHRSVSWYQQTPGQGLQFLFEYFSETQRNKGNFPGRFSGRQFSNSRSEMNVSTLELGDSALYLCASSPPTDTQYFGPGTRLTVL.

V usage is TRBV11-2 and J usage is TRBJ2-2; 7 nucleotides agree with TRBD2. CDR1 and CDR2 from the germline V gene are SGHAT and FQNNGV. V shed 5 bases and J 1 base; nucleotides not matched to a gene: 4. The CDR3 covers 15 residues. The CDR3 DNA reads TGTGCCAGCAGCCCCCTAGCGGTGAACACCGGGGAGCTGTTTTTT. Translating it yields CASSPLAVNTGELFF.

This clone was seen once. The CDR3 sequence is CASSQRRGSTDTQYF. The CDR3 DNA reads as TGTGCCAGCAGCCAAAGGAGGGGATCCACAGATACGCAGTATTTT. This chain connects TRBV3-1 (or the pseudogene TRBV3-2) to TRBJ2-3; perhaps TRBD2 as D (6 bases). The V gene lost 2 bases and the J gene lost 2 bases, with 11 bases spanning the gap. This CDR3 is 15 amino acids long. Germline V CDR1 and CDR2: LGHDT, YNNKEL (reference sequence).

The chain couples TRBV6-5 to TRBJ1-3; D is unclear. The CDR3 spans 15 residues. Per the germline V gene, CDR1 is MNHEY and CDR2 is SVGAGI. V lost 6 bases and J 3 bases, leaving 15 bases between the germline ends. The CDR3 here is CASSLGATVGNTIYF. The CDR3 coding sequence is TGTGCCAGCAGCCTGGGAGCTACTGTTGGAAACACCATATATTTT.

The chain couples TRBV14 to TRBJ2-3, with no clear D. CDR3 size: 14 residues. The germline CDR1 and CDR2 sequences are SGHDN and FVKESK. V lost 4 bases to trimming and J lost 5 bases, with 13 bases between them. The CDR3 is CASSPSPVLDTQYF. CDR3 DNA: TGTGCCAGCAGCCCCTCACCGGTTCTAGATACGCAGTATTTT.

This clone was detected a few times. The genes are TRBV28 and TRBJ1-2; D is unresolved. CDR3 length: 17 amino acids. Germline-derived CDR1 and CDR2 are MDHEN and SYDVKM. Trimming removed 7 bases at V and 4 bases at J, with 25 bases between. CDR3 loop: CASTPYAQHVRFYGYTF. CDR3 DNA sequence: TGTGCCAGCACCCCATACGCCCAACATGTCAGGTTCTATGGCTACACCTTC.

V is TRBV6-5 and J is TRBJ1-3, with TRBD1 matching 10 bases. There are 16 residues in the CDR3. V trimming: 0 bases; J trimming: 2 bases; junction bases outside the gene matches: 1. Germline CDR1 is MNHEY and CDR2 is SVGAGI. CDR3 sequence reads: CASSYSGQGTGNTIYF. CDR3 nucleotide sequence: TGTGCCAGCAGTTACTCGGGACAGGGGACTGGAAACACCATATATTTT.

This chain joins TRBV6-5 and TRBJ1-6; D not resolved. This CDR3 region has 14 residues. The V gene lost 4 bases and the J gene lost 14 bases, with 18 bases spanning the gap. CDR1 and CDR2 from the germline V gene are MNHEY and SVGAGI. CDR3 nucleotide sequence: TGTGCCAGCAGTTTCTACGGCCCTAGAGGAACCCTCCACTTT. This translates into CASSFYGPRGTLHF.

The chain joins TRBV3-1 (or the pseudogene TRBV3-2) to TRBJ1-4; D remains ambiguous. CDR3 length: 12 residues. The V end lost 1 base, the J end lost 6 bases, and 3 bases lay between the germline ends. Germline loops: CDR1 LGHDT, CDR2 YNNKEL (reference sequence). The DNA of the CDR3 is TGTGCCAGCAGCCAAGGGCATGAAAAACTGTTTTTT. It is translated as CASSQGHEKLFF.

V usage is TRBV9 and J usage is TRBJ2-1; 7 bases are shared with TRBD2. The CDR3 has 17 residues. V dropped 0 bases and J dropped 6; count of bases not matched to a gene: 12. Germline-derived CDR1 and CDR2 are SGDLS and YYNGEE. In DNA, the CDR3 is TGTGCCAGCAGCGTAGGGGCTAGCGGCATTAGTGTCAATGAGCAGTTCTTC. It codes for CASSVGASGISVNEQFF.

The genes are TRBV18 and TRBJ2-7, with D possibly being TRBD1 (6 bases). The germline V gene has CDR1 KGHSH and CDR2 LQKENI. Trimming stripped 5 bases from V and 5 bases from J, with 13 bases between. The CDR3 extends over 13 amino acids. CDR3 loop: CASSTRQAHEQYF. In nucleotides, the CDR3 is TGTGCCAGCTCAACCAGACAGGCCCACGAGCAGTACTTC. Full variable domain (missing parts from reference TRBV18 and TRBJ2-7): NAGVMQNPRHLVRRRGQEARLRCSPMKGHSHVYWYRQLPEEGLKFMVYLQKENIIDESGMPKERFSAEFPKEGPSILRIQQVVRGDSAAYFCASSTRQAHEQYFGPGTRLTVT.

The rearrangement links TRBV29-1 to TRBJ1-2; D is ambiguous. Germline CDR1 is SQVTM and CDR2 is ANQGSEA. The V end was cut by 2 bases, the J end by 5 bases, with 9 bases between. This CDR3 comprises 12 residues. The CDR3 spells CSVELQKYGYTF. The CDR3 bases are TGCAGCGTTGAACTCCAGAAATATGGCTACACCTTC.

This chain connects TRBV9 to TRBJ2-2; 8 bases fit TRBD1. The V segment lost 0 bases and the J segment 7 bases; nucleotides outside the gene matches: 11. The CDR3 is made up of 17 amino acids. Germline values: CDR1 SGDLS, CDR2 YYNGEE. The CDR3 loop reads CASSVAYGQGPGGELFF. The CDR3 nucleotides are TGTGCCAGCAGCGTAGCCTACGGACAGGGCCCGGGCGGGGAGCTGTTTTTT.

The V and J genes are TRBV10-3 and TRBJ2-3; possible D gene TRBD2, 5 bases. The CDR3 sequence is 15 residues long. Per the germline V gene, CDR1 is ENHRY and CDR2 is SYGVKD. The V gene lost 10 bases and the J gene lost 2 bases, with 19 bases spanning the gap. This chain's CDR3 is CATHNRGILTDTQYF. CDR3 bases: TGTGCCACCCATAATCGGGGAATCCTCACAGATACGCAGTATTTT.

In nucleotides, the CDR3 is TGCGCCAGCAGCCAGCGGGAGACCCTCGATGAGCAGTTCTTC. Its translation is CASSQRETLDEQFF. The chain combines TRBV4-1 with TRBJ2-1; 7 nucleotides agree with TRBD2. Germline V gives CDR1 MGHRA, CDR2 YSYEKL. V lost 3 bases, J lost 8 bases, and 7 bases stayed unmatched. This CDR3 comprises 14 residues.

This chain uses TRBV28 with TRBJ2-1; TRBD2 matches 11 bases. J gave up 4 bases and V 6 bases, and 8 bases lay outside the gene matches. Looked up from germline, CDR1 is MDHEN and CDR2 is SYDVKM. CDR3 length equals 16 residues. The CDR3 loop reads CASSITGTSGYNEQFF. CDR3 bases: TGTGCCAGCAGCATTACCGGGACTAGCGGTTACAATGAGCAGTTCTTC.

This chain links TRBV28 with TRBJ2-3; possible D gene TRBD2, 5 bases. Trimming removed 6 bases from V and 2 bases from J, with 12 bases in between. Germline-derived CDR1 and CDR2 are MDHEN and SYDVKM. The CDR3 runs to 14 residues. The CDR3 here is CASSPDSPTDTQYF. The CDR3 region has the DNA TGTGCCAGCAGCCCGGACTCTCCCACAGATACGCAGTATTTT.

The chain joins TRBV18 to TRBJ1-1, with a possible D match to TRBD1 (5 bases). Germline V lookup: CDR1 KGHSH, CDR2 LQKENI. Trimming took 6 bases from V and 3 from J, leaving 11 bases between them. The CDR3 is 13 residues long. In DNA form, the CDR3 reads TGTGCCAGCTCTCGCAGGGATGACACTGAAGCTTTCTTT. Its protein is CASSRRDDTEAFF.

The genes are TRBV28 and TRBJ2-7; D uncertain. With 6 bases removed from V and 5 bases from J, the gap between germline ends came to 14 bases. The germline CDR1 and CDR2 sequences are MDHEN and SYDVKM. This CDR3 region has 13 residues. The CDR3: CASSPAAPDEQYF. The CDR3 coding sequence is TGTGCCAGCAGCCCTGCTGCGCCGGACGAGCAGTACTTC.